Following are 9 T cell receptor beta chains from one sample sequenced in a study of shared clonotypes between healthy human individuals. Data came from immunoSEQ multiplex PCR; TCRdb stores just in-frame clones and leaves some out. Of around 510,000 clones in the sample, roughly 79% were seen once. The sample was PBMCs. Every receptor here comes from a middle-aged woman in good health. Some clones in this sample may be carry-over from other donors' samples.

The chain combines TRBV27 with TRBJ2-7; 8 nucleotides align to TRBD2. V shed 5 bases and J 2 bases; nucleotides not matched to a gene: 8. CDR1 MNHEY and CDR2 SMNVEV come from the germline V gene (reference sequence). This CDR3 is built from 15 residues. CDR3 in DNA: TGTGCCAGCAGTGCGGGACTAGGTACAACCTACGAGCAGTACTTC. Amino acids: CASSAGLGTTYEQYF.

This clone was observed at least ten times. J is TRBJ2-7 and V is TRBV28, with 7 bases identical to TRBD2. The V segment lost 7 bases and the J segment 3 bases; nucleotides outside the gene matches: 12. Germline assignment: CDR1 MDHEN and CDR2 SYDVKM. The CDR3 loop spans 15 amino acids. The CDR3 DNA sequence: TGTGCCAGCACCACCACGGGGGGTTCCCTCTACGAGCAGTACTTC. Protein sequence: CASTTTGGSLYEQYF.

This chain joins TRBV21-1 and TRBJ1-4; the table's D call TRBD1 went unverified against the DNA. TRBV21-1 is designated a pseudogene. The CDR3 has 15 amino acids. CDR3 protein: CASIGQTATNEKLFF. The CDR3 DNA is TGTGCCAGCATCGGACAGACTGCAACTAATGAAAAACTGTTTTTT.

The genes are TRBV30 and TRBJ2-5; 8 bases are shared with TRBD1. This CDR3 has 15 amino acids. Trimming took 4 bases from V and 2 from J; bases not matched to a gene: 9. Germline CDR1 and CDR2: GTSNPN and SVGIG (reference sequence). CDR3 amino acids: CAWNTGQGAQETQYF. The CDR3 nucleotides read TGTGCCTGGAACACGGGCCAGGGGGCACAAGAGACCCAGTACTTC.

The V and J genes are TRBV10-3 and TRBJ2-7; a weak D match, TRBD2 (5 bases). V was cut by 6 bases and J by 4 bases, with 22 bases left in between. From germline, CDR1 is ENHRY and CDR2 SYGVKD. This CDR3 spans 16 amino acids. CDR3 in DNA: TGTGCCATCAGGGCGGGCAGGACCCTTGGCCCTTACGAGCAGTACTTC. Translation: CAIRAGRTLGPYEQYF.

The chain couples TRBV19 to TRBJ1-4, with no clear D. Germline V CDR1 and CDR2: LNHDA, SQIVND (reference sequence). The CDR3 covers 12 residues. V gave up 4 bases and J gave up 8 bases, with 8 bases separating them. The CDR3 loop reads CASSTPPEKLFF. The CDR3 coding sequence is TGTGCCAGTAGTACCCCCCCGGAAAAACTGTTTTTT.

The genes are TRBV30 and TRBJ1-1; D gene unclear. This CDR3 has 15 residues. Trimming removed 1 base at V and 0 bases at J, with 12 bases between. Germline V gene lookup returns CDR1 GTSNPN and CDR2 SVGIG (reference sequence). CDR3 protein: CAWSDLGLMNTEAFF. As DNA, the CDR3 is TGTGCCTGGAGTGACCTGGGCCTAATGAACACTGAAGCTTTCTTT. Full variable domain (remainder filled in from reference TRBV30 and TRBJ1-1): SQTIHQWPATLVQPVGSPLSLECTVEGTSNPNLYWYRQAAGRGLQLLFYSVGIGQISSEVPQNLSASRPQDRQFILSSKKLLLSDSGFYLCAWSDLGLMNTEAFFGQGTRLTVV.

CDR3 region: CASSGTTLGTSYNEQFF. CDR3 in DNA: TGTGCCAGCAGTGGGACCACCCTCGGGACTTCTTACAATGAGCAGTTCTTC. The V call is TRBV2, the J call TRBJ2-1; tentative D call: TRBD2 (6 bases). Germline values: CDR1 SNHLY, CDR2 FYNNEI. The CDR3 has 17 residues. V was shortened by 4 bases and J by 4 bases, with 20 bases between the two germline ends. Filled out from reference TRBV2 and TRBJ2-1, the complete variable domain reads EPEVTQTPSHQVTQMGQEVILRCVPISNHLYFYWYRQILGQKVEFLVSFYNNEISEKSEIFDDQFSVERPDGSNFTLKIRSTKLEDSAMYFCASSGTTLGTSYNEQFFGPGTRLTVL.

The V and J genes are TRBV4-3 and TRBJ1-6; D gene uncertain. This CDR3 contains 17 residues. Deletions cut 0 bases from V and 5 bases from J, with 14 bases between. From germline, CDR1 is LGHNA and CDR2 YSLEER. CDR3 bases: TGCGCCAGCAGCCAAGAGAGGAGTTACCAGAATAATTCACCCCTCCACTTT. Translation: CASSQERSYQNNSPLHF.